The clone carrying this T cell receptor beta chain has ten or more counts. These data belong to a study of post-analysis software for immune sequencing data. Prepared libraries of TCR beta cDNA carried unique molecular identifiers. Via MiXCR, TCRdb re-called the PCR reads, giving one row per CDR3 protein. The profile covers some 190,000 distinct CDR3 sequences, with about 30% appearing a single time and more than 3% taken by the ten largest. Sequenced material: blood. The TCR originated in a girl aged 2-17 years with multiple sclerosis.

CDR3 sequence reads: CASSPEDSRFYNEQFF. The CDR3 coding sequence is TGTGCCAGCAGTCCCGAGGACTCACGTTTCTACAATGAGCAGTTCTTC. The chain joins TRBV2 to TRBJ2-1; possibly TRBD2 for D (5 bases). This CDR3 is built from 16 residues. The ends were cut back, 5 bases at V and 3 bases at J, with 17 bases in the middle. Germline V gene lookup returns CDR1 SNHLY and CDR2 FYNNEI.